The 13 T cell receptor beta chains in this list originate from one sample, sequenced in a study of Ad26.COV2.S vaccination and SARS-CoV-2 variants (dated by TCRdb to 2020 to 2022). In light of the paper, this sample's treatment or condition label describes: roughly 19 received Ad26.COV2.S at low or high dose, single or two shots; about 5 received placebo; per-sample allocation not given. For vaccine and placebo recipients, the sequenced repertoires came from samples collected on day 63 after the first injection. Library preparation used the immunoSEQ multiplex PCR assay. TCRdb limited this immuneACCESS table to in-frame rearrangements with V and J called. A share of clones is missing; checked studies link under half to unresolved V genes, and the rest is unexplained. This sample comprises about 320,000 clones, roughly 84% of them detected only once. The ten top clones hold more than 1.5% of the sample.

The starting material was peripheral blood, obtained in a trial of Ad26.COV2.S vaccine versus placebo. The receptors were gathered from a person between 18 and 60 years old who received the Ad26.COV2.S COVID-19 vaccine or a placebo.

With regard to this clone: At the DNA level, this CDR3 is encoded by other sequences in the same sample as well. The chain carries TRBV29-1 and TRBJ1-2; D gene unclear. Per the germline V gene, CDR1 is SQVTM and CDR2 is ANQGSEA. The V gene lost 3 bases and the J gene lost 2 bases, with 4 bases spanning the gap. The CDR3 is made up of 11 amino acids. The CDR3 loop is CSVDGNYGYTF. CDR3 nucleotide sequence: TGCAGCGTTGATGGGAACTATGGCTACACCTTC.

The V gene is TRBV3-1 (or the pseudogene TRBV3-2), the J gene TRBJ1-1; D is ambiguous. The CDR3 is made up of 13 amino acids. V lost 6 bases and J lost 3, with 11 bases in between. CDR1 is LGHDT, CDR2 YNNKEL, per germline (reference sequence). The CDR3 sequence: CASSPARDTEAFF. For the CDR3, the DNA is TGTGCCAGCAGTCCCGCACGGGACACTGAAGCTTTCTTT.

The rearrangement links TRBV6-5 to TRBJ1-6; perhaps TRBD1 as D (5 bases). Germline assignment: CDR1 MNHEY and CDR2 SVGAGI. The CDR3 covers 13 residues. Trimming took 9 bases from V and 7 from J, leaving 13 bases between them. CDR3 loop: CASGYRSNSPLHF. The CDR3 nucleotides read TGTGCCAGTGGGTACAGGTCAAATTCACCCCTCCACTTT.

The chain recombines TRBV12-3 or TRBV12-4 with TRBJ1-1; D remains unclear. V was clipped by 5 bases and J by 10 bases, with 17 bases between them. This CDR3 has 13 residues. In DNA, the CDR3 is TGTGCCAGCAGTGACATCTCATTCACGGGAGCTTTCTTT. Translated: CASSDISFTGAFF.

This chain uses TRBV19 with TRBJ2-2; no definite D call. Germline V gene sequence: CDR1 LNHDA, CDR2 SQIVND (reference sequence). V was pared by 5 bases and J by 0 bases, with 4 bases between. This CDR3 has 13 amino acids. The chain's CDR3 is CASSRANTGELFF. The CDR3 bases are TGTGCCAGTAGTCGGGCGAACACCGGGGAGCTGTTTTTT.

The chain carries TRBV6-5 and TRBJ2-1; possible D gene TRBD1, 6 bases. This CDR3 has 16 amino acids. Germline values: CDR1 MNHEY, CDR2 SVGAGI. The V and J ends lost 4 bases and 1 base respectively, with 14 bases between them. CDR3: CASSLGQGYSYNEQFF. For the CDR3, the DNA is TGTGCCAGCAGTTTGGGTCAGGGGTATTCCTACAATGAGCAGTTCTTC.

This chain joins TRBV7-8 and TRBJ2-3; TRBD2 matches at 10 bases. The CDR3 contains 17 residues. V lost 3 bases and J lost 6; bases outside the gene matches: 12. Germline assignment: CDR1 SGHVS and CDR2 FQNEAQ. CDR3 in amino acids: CASSLRGSAGGLDTQYF. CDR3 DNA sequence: TGTGCCAGCAGCTTGCGAGGGTCAGCGGGGGGGCTGGATACGCAGTATTTT.

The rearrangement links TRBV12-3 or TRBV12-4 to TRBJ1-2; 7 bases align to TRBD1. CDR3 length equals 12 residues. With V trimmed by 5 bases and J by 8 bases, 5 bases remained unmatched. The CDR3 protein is CASSRRQGGYTF. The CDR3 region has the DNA TGTGCCAGCAGTAGAAGACAGGGCGGCTACACCTTC.

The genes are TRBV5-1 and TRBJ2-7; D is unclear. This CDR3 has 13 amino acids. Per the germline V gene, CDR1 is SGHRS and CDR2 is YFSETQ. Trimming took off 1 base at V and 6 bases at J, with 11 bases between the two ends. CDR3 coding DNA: TGCGCCAGCAGCTTGATTGGGGTGGGCGAGCAGTACTTC. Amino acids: CASSLIGVGEQYF.

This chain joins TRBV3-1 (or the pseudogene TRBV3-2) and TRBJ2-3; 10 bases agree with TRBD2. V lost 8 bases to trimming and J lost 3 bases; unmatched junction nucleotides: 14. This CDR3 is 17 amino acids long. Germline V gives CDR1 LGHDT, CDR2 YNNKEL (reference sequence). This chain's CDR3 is CASWVWEAGGPTDTQYF. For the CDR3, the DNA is TGTGCCAGCTGGGTGTGGGAAGCGGGGGGGCCAACAGATACGCAGTATTTT.

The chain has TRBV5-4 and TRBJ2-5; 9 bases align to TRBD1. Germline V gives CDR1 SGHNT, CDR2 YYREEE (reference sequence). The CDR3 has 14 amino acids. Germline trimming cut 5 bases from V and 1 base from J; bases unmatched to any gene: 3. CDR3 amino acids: CASSRDRAQETQYF. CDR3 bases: TGTGCCAGCAGTCGGGACAGGGCCCAAGAGACCCAGTACTTC.

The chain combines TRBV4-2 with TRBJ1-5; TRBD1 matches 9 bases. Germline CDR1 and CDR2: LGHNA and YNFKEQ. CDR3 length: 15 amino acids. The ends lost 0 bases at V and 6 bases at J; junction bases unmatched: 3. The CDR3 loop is CASSQDPGQGQPQHF. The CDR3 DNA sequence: TGTGCCAGCAGCCAAGACCCGGGACAGGGTCAGCCCCAGCATTTT.

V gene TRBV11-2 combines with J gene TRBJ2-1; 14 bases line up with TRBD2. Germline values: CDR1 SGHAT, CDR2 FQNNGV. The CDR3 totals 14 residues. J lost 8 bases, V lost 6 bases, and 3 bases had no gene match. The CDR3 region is CASRTSGGAYEQFF. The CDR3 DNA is TGTGCCAGCAGGACTAGCGGGGGGGCATATGAGCAGTTCTTC. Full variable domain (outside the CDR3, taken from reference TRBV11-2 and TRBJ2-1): EAGVAQSPRYKIIEKRQSVAFWCNPISGHATLYWYQQILGQGPKLLIQFQNNGVVDDSQLPKDRFSAERLKGVDSTLKIQPAKLEDSAVYLCASRTSGGAYEQFFGPGTRLTVL.